The T cell receptor beta chain described here comes from a study of cytomegalovirus exposure and HLA in healthy donors. Turning to the study itself: The 110 million or so unique TCR beta sequences, from roughly 170 million T cells, were found by an earlier analysis.

Study-wide points: Earlier results showed most TCR beta V segments being productive about 87% or about 30% of the time. Several of the most significant clusters were apparently associated with common viral pathogens in a later analysis. A later look showed TCR association rates differing by HLA locus, highest for DRB1 and lowest for HLA-C.

It was with 60 Vbeta and 13 Jbeta primers that the PCR ran. Produced via immunoSEQ multiplex PCR; TCRdb's table is partial and in-frame only. The table includes 130,000 or so clones, around 66% detected once. The V segment lost 6 bases and the J segment 11 bases; nucleotides outside the gene matches: 9. CDR1 and CDR2 (germline): MDHEN, SYDVKM. The CDR3 runs 12 residues. As concerns this clone: What it binds is not known.

The sequence was collected from a woman between 40 and 50 years old in good health and CMV-seropositive. The chain is built from TRBV28 and TRBJ1-1; 7 bases agree with TRBD1. The sample consisted of PBMCs. CDR3 in amino acids: CASSQTGTGAFF. CDR3 in DNA: TGTGCCAGCAGCCAGACAGGGACTGGGGCTTTCTTT.